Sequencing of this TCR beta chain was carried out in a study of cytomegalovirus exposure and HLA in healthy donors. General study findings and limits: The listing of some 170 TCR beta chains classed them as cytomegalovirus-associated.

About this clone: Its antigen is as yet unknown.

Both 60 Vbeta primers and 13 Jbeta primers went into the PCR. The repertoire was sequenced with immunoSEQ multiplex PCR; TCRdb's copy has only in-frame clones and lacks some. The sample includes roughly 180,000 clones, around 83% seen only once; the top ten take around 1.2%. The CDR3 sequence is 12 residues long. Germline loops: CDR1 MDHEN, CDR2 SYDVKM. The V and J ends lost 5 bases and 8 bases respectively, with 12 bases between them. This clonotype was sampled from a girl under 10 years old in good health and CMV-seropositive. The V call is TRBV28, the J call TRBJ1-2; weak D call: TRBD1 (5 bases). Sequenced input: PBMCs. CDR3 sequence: CASSAGGMGYTF. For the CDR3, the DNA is TGTGCCAGCAGTGCGGGGGGGATGGGCTACACCTTC.